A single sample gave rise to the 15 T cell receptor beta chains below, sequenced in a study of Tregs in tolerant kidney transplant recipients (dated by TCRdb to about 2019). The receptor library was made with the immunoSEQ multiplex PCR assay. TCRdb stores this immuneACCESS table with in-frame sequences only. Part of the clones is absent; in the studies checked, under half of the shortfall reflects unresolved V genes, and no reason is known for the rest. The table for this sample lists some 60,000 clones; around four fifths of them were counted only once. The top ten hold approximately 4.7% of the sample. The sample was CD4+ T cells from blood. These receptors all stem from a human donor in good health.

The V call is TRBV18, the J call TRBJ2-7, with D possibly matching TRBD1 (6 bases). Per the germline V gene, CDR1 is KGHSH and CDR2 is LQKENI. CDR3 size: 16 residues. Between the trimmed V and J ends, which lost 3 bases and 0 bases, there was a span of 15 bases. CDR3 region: CASSPLPTGSSYEQYF. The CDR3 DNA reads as TGTGCCAGCTCACCCTTACCGACAGGCAGCTCCTACGAGCAGTACTTC.

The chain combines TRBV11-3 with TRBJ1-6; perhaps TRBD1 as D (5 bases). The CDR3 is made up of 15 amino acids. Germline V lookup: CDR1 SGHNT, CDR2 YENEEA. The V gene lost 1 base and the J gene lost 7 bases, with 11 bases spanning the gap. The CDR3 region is CASSLARQWNSPLHF. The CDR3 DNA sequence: TGTGCCAGCAGCTTAGCGCGACAGTGGAATTCACCCCTCCACTTT.

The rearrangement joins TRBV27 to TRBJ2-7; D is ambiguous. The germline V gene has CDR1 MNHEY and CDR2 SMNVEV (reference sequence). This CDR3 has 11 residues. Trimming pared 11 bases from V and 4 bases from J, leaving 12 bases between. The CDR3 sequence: CADHFEYEQYF. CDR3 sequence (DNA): TGTGCCGACCACTTTGAATACGAGCAGTACTTC.

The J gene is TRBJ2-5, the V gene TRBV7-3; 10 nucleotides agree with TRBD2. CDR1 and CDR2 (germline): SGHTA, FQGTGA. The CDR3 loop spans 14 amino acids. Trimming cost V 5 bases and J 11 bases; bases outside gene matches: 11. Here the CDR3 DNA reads TGTGCCAGCAGCCTTAGCGGGGGGCTGGACCTACAGTACTTC. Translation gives CASSLSGGLDLQYF.

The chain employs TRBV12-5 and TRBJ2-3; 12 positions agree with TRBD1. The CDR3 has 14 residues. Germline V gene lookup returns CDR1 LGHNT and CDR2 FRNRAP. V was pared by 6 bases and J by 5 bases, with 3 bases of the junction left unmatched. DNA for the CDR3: TGTGCTAGTGGGGGACAGGGGGCTCGAGATACGCAGTATTTT. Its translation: CASGGQGARDTQYF.

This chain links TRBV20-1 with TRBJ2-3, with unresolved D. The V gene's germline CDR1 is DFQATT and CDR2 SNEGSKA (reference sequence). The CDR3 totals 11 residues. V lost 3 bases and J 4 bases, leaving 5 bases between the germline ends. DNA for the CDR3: TGCAGTGCTAGTACGGCAGATACGCAGTATTTT. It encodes CSASTADTQYF.

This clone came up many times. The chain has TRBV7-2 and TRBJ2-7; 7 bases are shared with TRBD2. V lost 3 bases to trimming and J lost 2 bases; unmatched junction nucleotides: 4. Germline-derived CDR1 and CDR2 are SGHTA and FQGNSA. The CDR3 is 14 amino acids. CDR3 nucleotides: TGTGCCAGCAGCTTGGGGGAGGGCCCCTACGAGCAGTACTTC. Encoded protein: CASSLGEGPYEQYF.

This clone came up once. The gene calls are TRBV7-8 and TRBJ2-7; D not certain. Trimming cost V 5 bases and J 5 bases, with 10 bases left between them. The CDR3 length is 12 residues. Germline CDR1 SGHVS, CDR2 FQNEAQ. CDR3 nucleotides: TGTGCCAGCAGCCCGCCCCGTGACGAGCAGTACTTC. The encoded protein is CASSPPRDEQYF.

CDR3 nucleotides: TGTGCCAGCAGCTTAAGGTTCCAGGGTGAGCAGTTCTTC. Translated: CASSLRFQGEQFF. The chain links TRBV11-1 to TRBJ2-1, with D perhaps matching TRBD1 (5 bases). The CDR3 consists of 13 residues. Germline values: CDR1 SGHAT, CDR2 FQDESV (reference sequence). Deletions cut 2 bases from V and 9 bases from J, with 11 bases between.

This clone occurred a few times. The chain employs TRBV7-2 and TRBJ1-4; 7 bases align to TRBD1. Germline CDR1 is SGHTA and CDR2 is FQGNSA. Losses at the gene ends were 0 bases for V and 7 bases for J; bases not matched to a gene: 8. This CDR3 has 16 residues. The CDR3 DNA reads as TGTGCCAGCAGCTTAGCGGGGAGGGCAGGGGGTGAAAAACTGTTTTTT. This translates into CASSLAGRAGGEKLFF.

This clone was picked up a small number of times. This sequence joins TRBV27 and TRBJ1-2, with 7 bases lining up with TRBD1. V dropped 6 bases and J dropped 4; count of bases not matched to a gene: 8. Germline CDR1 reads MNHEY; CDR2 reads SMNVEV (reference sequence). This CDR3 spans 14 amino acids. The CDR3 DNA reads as TGTGCCAGCAGATCAGGGGGTTCGGCCTATGGCTACACCTTC. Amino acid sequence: CASRSGGSAYGYTF.

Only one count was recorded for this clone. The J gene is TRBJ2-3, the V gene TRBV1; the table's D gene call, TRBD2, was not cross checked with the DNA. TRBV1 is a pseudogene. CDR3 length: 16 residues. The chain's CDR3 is CTSSQDSGVPRDTQYF. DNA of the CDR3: TGCACCAGCAGCCAAGATTCGGGAGTCCCCCGGGATACGCAGTATTTT.

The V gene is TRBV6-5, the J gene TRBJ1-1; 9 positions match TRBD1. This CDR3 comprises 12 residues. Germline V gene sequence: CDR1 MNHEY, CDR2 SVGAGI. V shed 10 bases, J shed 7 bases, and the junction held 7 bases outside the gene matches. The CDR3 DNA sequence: TGTGCCACCTCCCGGACAGGGGTTGAAGCTTTCTTT. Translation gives CATSRTGVEAFF.

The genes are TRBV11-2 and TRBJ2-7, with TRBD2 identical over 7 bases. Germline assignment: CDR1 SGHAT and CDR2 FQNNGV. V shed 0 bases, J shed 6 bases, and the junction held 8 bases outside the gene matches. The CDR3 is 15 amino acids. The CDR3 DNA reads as TGTGCCAGCAGCTTAGATCTTGCGGGAGATCTCGAGCAGTACTTC. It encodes CASSLDLAGDLEQYF.

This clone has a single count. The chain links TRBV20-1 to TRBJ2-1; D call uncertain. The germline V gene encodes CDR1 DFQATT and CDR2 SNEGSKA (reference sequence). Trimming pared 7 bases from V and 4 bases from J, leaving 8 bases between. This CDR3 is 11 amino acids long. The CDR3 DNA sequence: TGCAGTGTACGGCTTTACAATGAGCAGTTCTTC. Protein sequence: CSVRLYNEQFF.